The 7 T cell receptor beta chains reported below all come from one sample, sequenced in a study of T cell repertoires in cytomegalovirus infection. For these receptors, no antigen is known. TCRdb redid the calling of the reads with MiXCR, one entry per CDR3 protein. Altogether about 830,000 distinct CDR3 sequences are present, over 25% being singletons, with the ten largest covering roughly 12%. Sample: cultured CD8+ T cells from PBMCs, taken from culture after CMV antigen stimulation. Receptor source: a human donor in good health (CMV status not recorded). Some clones in this sample may be carry-over from other donors' samples.

This clonotype has ten or more counts. The V and J genes are TRBV7-8 and TRBJ1-5, with 10 nucleotides matching TRBD1. CDR1 is SGHVS and CDR2 is FQNEAQ in the germline V gene. The CDR3 sequence is 17 residues long. V was pared by 2 bases and J by 1 base, with 5 bases of the junction left unmatched. The CDR3 nucleotides are TGTGCCAGCAGCTTAATGAGACAGGGGGCAAGCAATCAGCCCCAGCATTTT. Amino acid sequence: CASSLMRQGASNQPQHF.

This chain links TRBV6-4 with TRBJ2-3; TRBD2 matches 8 bases. CDR1 is MRHNA, CDR2 SNTAGT, per germline. The CDR3 has 18 residues. V lost 4 bases and J lost 4; bases outside the gene matches: 16. This chain's CDR3 is CASSVEAGGRVEPDTQYF. In nucleotides, the CDR3 is TGTGCCAGCAGTGTCGAGGCGGGGGGCCGGGTCGAACCAGATACGCAGTATTTT.

J is TRBJ2-3 and V is TRBV3-1, with no clear D. CDR3 length: 14 residues. The germline gives CDR1 LGHDT, CDR2 YNNKEL (reference sequence). Trimming took 0 bases from V and 4 from J, leaving 8 bases between them. The CDR3 region has the DNA TGTGCCAGCAGCCAAGATTGGGTCCCAGATACGCAGTATTTT. Residues: CASSQDWVPDTQYF.

The V and J genes are TRBV7-9 and TRBJ2-2, with 15 bases that match TRBD2. CDR1 is SEHNR and CDR2 is FQNEAQ in the germline V gene (reference sequence). CDR3 length: 17 residues. Trimming cost V 5 bases and J 3 bases; bases outside gene matches: 4. CDR3 region: CASSPGLAGGHTGELFF. In DNA, the CDR3 is TGTGCCAGCAGCCCCGGACTAGCGGGGGGGCACACCGGGGAGCTGTTTTTT.

The rearrangement uses TRBV19 and TRBJ2-2; TRBD1 matches at 9 bases. With V trimmed by 6 bases and J by 4 bases, 6 bases remained unmatched. Germline V gene lookup returns CDR1 LNHDA and CDR2 SQIVND (reference sequence). This CDR3 is 15 amino acids long. The CDR3 DNA reads TGTGCCAGTAGCTGGACAGGGGTTGGCACCGGGGAGCTGTTTTTT. Translating gives CASSWTGVGTGELFF.

This clonotype was found a few times. The genes are TRBV7-9 and TRBJ2-5; a weak D match, TRBD1 (6 bases). V dropped 7 bases and J dropped 5 bases, with 8 bases sitting between them. The germline gives CDR1 SEHNR, CDR2 FQNEAQ (reference sequence). The CDR3 is 11 residues long. The CDR3 region has the DNA TGTGCCAGCATGGGGGCGGAGACCCAGTACTTC. It codes for CASMGAETQYF.

There are a few counts of this clonotype. The V call is TRBV7-3, the J call TRBJ2-5; possibly TRBD2 for D (7 bases). The CDR3 covers 17 residues. The germline V and J ends were trimmed by 3 bases and 5 bases, with 22 bases remaining between them. Germline values: CDR1 SGHTA, CDR2 FQGTGA. CDR3 sequence (DNA): TGTGCCAGCAGCTTTTGGGCGGGGGCTCGTAAGTGGGAGACCCAGTACTTC. Translating gives CASSFWAGARKWETQYF. The full variable domain, in which reference TRBV7-3 and TRBJ2-5 provide the parts outside the CDR3, is GAGVSQTPSNKVTEKGKYVELRCDPISGHTALYWYRQSLGQGPEFLIYFQGTGAADDSGLPNDRFFAVRPEGSVSTLKIQRTERGDSAVYLCASSFWAGARKWETQYFGPGTRLLVL.